The T cell receptor beta chain under discussion was sequenced for a study of cytotoxic CD8 clonotypes in ibrutinib-treated CLL. The germline V gene encodes CDR1 MNHNY and CDR2 SVGAGI (reference sequence). This CDR3 contains 15 residues. Unmatched junction bases numbered 5, after V lost 1 base and J lost 5 bases. As concerns this clone: Its antigen is still unknown.

The intended depth for sequencing was 1 in 200,000 to 1 in 1 million T cells. TCRdb's copy holds only in-frame clones and misses some; the assay was immunoSEQ multiplex PCR. The table shows more than 70,000 clones, with about 85% occurring only once. Study observations and caveats: Clonality showed a rise at ibrutinib response that reversed toward baseline at progression. Public clonotypes were uncommon and contracted or stayed stable on treatment.

Specimen: PBMCs, collected after 12 months of ibrutinib treatment. The clonotype originates from a human donor with chronic lymphocytic leukemia. This sequence joins TRBV6-6 and TRBJ2-5; 9 nucleotides agree with TRBD2. The CDR3 DNA sequence: TGTGCCAGCAGTTACTGGACTAGCGACGTGGAGACCCAGTACTTC. Translation: CASSYWTSDVETQYF.